The entry below describes one TCR beta chain. V was pared by 3 bases and J by 7 bases, with 7 bases between. This CDR3 spans 12 amino acids. Per the germline V gene, CDR1 is SGDLS and CDR2 is YYNGEE. Seattle researchers signed up patients amid active infection and tracked them longitudinally. Original methodology: For nucleated cells, counts were estimated from reference gene primer amplification. Generated by immunoSEQ multiplex PCR, the TCRdb table keeps only in-frame clones and is missing some. V, J and clone size reflect that table, while D and trimming were determined from the DNA. The table includes tens of thousands of clones, 80% to 90% detected once. These data originate in a study of blood T cell repertoires in COVID-19. Study details: There were acute and convalescent COVID-19 samples, and they came from the United States, Italy and Spain. T cells, B-cell-depleted T cells, or PBMCs provided the cDNA or gDNA that served as material.

The sample consisted of peripheral blood. The chain has TRBV9 and TRBJ2-2; D remains ambiguous. This clonotype was obtained from a man at least 80 years old with COVID-19, enrolled during active disease. CDR3 sequence reads: CASSGSLGELFF. CDR3 DNA: TGTGCCAGCAGCGGTAGCCTCGGGGAGCTGTTTTTT.